These 6 T cell receptor beta chains share one sample of origin, sequenced in a study of vaccination effects on CD4 cells after COVID-19 (dated by TCRdb to the early 2020s). The antigens these receptors bind are not known. The receptor library was made with the immunoSEQ multiplex PCR assay. TCRdb's version of the immuneACCESS table is confined to in-frame rearrangements and falls short of the full clone set. An unresolved V gene accounts for under half of the shortfall where checked; the remainder is of unknown origin. This sample is represented by tens of thousands of clones; about 78% of them were singletons. The ten largest clonotypes hold 15% to 20% of the sample. In the ViraFEST assay, PBMC were stimulated with viral peptide pools, and antigen-specific CD4+ T cell clonotypes were then identified by expansion using TCR sequencing. After 10 days of culture, CD4+ T cells were isolated with the EasySep CD4+ T cell isolation kit. Convalescent patients had PCR-confirmed SARS-CoV-2 infection between March and December 2020, before Alpha, Beta and Delta variants emerged in the United States.

The specimen was CD4+ T cells from PBMCs cultured with HCoV-NL63 spike peptides, collected before COVID-19 vaccination. The sample's cell subset or site label, decoded: HCoV-NL63 spike overlapping peptide pool stimulation. These receptors all stem from a human donor who had a prior SARS-CoV-2 infection.

The CDR3 DNA sequence: TGTGCCAGCAGTTCCACCGGGACTAGTTCGGAGACCCAGTACTTC. This translates into CASSSTGTSSETQYF. This chain uses TRBV6-5 with TRBJ2-5; TRBD2 matches 8 bases. Trimming took 4 bases from V and 5 from J; bases not matched to a gene: 9. CDR1 is MNHEY and CDR2 is SVGAGI in the germline V gene. The CDR3 length is 15 residues.

This clone is a singleton in its sample. The chain employs TRBV7-3 and TRBJ2-7, with D possibly matching TRBD1 (6 bases). The CDR3 runs to 17 residues. V was clipped by 5 bases and J by 0 bases, with 20 bases between them. The germline V gene has CDR1 SGHTA and CDR2 FQGTGA. Written as DNA, the CDR3 is TGTGCCAGCAGCGTCCACCCGGGGACAAAAGTCTCCTACGAGCAGTACTTC. It is translated as CASSVHPGTKVSYEQYF.

The rearrangement joins TRBV6-6 to TRBJ2-2, with D perhaps being TRBD1 or TRBD2 (7 bases each). The V gene lost 8 bases and the J gene lost 6 bases, with 16 bases spanning the gap. The CDR3 has 14 amino acids. The V gene's germline CDR1 is MNHNY and CDR2 SVGAGI (reference sequence). Here the CDR3 reads CASGGGGVAGELFF. Written as DNA, the CDR3 is TGTGCCAGCGGGGGAGGGGGCGTTGCCGGGGAGCTGTTTTTT.

V gene TRBV7-9 combines with J gene TRBJ2-3; 9 nucleotides agree with TRBD1. The germline CDR1 and CDR2 sequences are SEHNR and FQNEAQ (reference sequence). CDR3 length: 15 residues. The V and J ends lost 4 bases and 2 bases, in that order; junction bases with no gene match: 4. CDR3 protein: CASSYRTGVTDTQYF. DNA for the CDR3: TGTGCCAGCAGCTACCGGACAGGGGTCACAGATACGCAGTATTTT.

The rearrangement links TRBV5-4 to TRBJ2-3, with TRBD2 identical over 10 bases. The CDR3 consists of 17 residues. In germline, CDR1 is SGHNT, CDR2 YYREEE (reference sequence). Trimming took 4 bases from V and 8 from J; bases not matched to a gene: 16. For the CDR3, the DNA is TGTGCCAGCAGCGGCGCTAGCGGGAGTAAGCAGGGGGGTACGCAGTATTTT. It encodes CASSGASGSKQGGTQYF.

This chain uses TRBV25-1 with TRBJ1-5; no firm D call. The germline gives CDR1 MGHDK, CDR2 SYGVNS. The CDR3 has 13 amino acids. The V end was cut by 4 bases, the J end by 3 bases, with 7 bases between. CDR3 nucleotides: TGTGCCAGCAGTGTGGGGATCAATCAGCCCCAGCATTTT. It specifies CASSVGINQPQHF.